These T cell receptor beta chains were read from a single sample in a study of T cells in Graves' hyperthyroidism and ophthalmopathy. TCRdb recomputed calls from the multiplex PCR reads with MiXCR, one row per CDR3 protein. The profile shows some 600,000 distinct CDR3 sequences, about 15% of them singletons. Sequencing was carried out using blood. These receptors came from a woman aged 25 to 39 with Graves' hyperthyroidism that later progressed to Graves' ophthalmopathy. Each CDR3 is given with its conserved first and last residue. The D gene is left open where the match is weak. The size entry is marked missing in some rows and otherwise reads once, few, many or a size class.

j_call | v_call | d_call | clone_size | cdr3_aa | cdr3_nt
TRBJ2-3 | TRBV5-1 | - | many | CASSSMDTQYF | TGCGCCAGCAGCTCCATGGATACGCAGTATTTT
TRBJ2-7 | TRBV15 | - | few | CATSRVADTYEQYF | TGTGCCACCAGCAGGGTGGCGGATACCTACGAGCAGTACTTC
TRBJ2-3 | TRBV5-4 | - | few | CASSDRGFSTDTQYF | TGTGCCAGCAGCGATCGGGGGTTTAGCACAGATACGCAGTATTTT
TRBJ2-1 | TRBV6-2/TRBV6-3 | - | - | CASSYGTGTQEFF | TGTGCCAGCAGTTACGGTACCGGGACCCAGGAGTTCTTC
TRBJ1-1 | TRBV30 | - | many | CAWILRAGGTEAFF | TGTGCCTGGATCCTAAGGGCGGGAGGGACTGAAGCTTTCTTT
TRBJ2-2 | TRBV7-9 | - | - | CASSLGSERTGELFF | TGTGCCAGCTCATTGGGGTCTGAGAGAACCGGGGAGCTGTTTTTT
TRBJ2-1 | TRBV7-2 | TRBD2 | - | CAASGSAIQPSTSGIVNEQFF | TGTGCCGCATCCGGGTCCGCAATTCAACCTTCGACTAGCGGGATTGTCAATGAGCAGTTCTTC
TRBJ1-1 | TRBV5-6 | - | many | CASSYRRTLNTEAFF | TGTGCCAGCAGCTATAGACGGACATTGAACACTGAAGCTTTCTTT
TRBJ1-1 | TRBV20-1 | TRBD1 | - | CSARGKGAGNTEAFF | TGCAGTGCTAGAGGGAAGGGGGCTGGGAACACTGAAGCTTTCTTT
TRBJ2-1 | TRBV19 | TRBD2 | - | CASSGGTSGRGSYNGQLF | TGTGCCAGTAGTGGGGGGACTAGCGGGAGGGGGTCCTACAATGGGCAGCTCTTC
TRBJ2-7 | TRBV10-3 | - | few | CAISDRSYEQYF | TGTGCCATCAGTGACCGCTCCTACGAGCAGTACTTC
TRBJ1-4 | TRBV24-1 | - | once | CATQPSTNEKLFF | TGTGCCACTCAGCCCTCAACTAATGAAAAACTGTTTTTT
TRBJ2-1 | TRBV19 | - | few | CASSMAGLSSYNEQFF | TGTGCCAGTAGTATGGCAGGCCTGAGCTCCTACAATGAGCAGTTCTTC
TRBJ2-2 | TRBV20-1 | TRBD1 | - | CSARDRGRILRELFF | TGCAGTGCCCGGGACAGGGGGCGGATTTTGCGGGAGCTGTTTTTT
TRBJ2-7 | TRBV12-3/TRBV12-4 | TRBD2 | many | CASSGTSGGYEQYF | TGTGCCAGCAGCGGGACTAGCGGGGGGTACGAGCAGTACTTC
TRBJ1-1 | TRBV6-5 | TRBD1 | many | CASSYGTGGLAFF | TGTGCCAGCAGTTACGGGACAGGGGGCCTGGCTTTCTTT
TRBJ2-2 | TRBV6-1 | TRBD2 | - | CASFPSGYRLAGHTGELFF | TGTGCCAGCTTCCCCTCAGGGTACCGACTAGCGGGCCACACCGGGGAGCTGTTTTTT
TRBJ2-3 | TRBV12-3/TRBV12-4 | - | - | CASSEDSSTDTQYF | TGTGCCAGCAGTGAAGACAGTAGCACAGATACGCAGTATTTT
TRBJ1-1 | TRBV12-3/TRBV12-4 | - | many | CASRGAHPGGTEAFF | TGTGCCAGCCGAGGGGCCCATCCTGGGGGCACTGAAGCTTTCTTT
TRBJ2-2 | TRBV24-1 | - | many | CATNEGRNDRELFF | TGTGCCACGAACGAGGGTCGGAATGATCGGGAGCTGTTTTTT
TRBJ1-1 | TRBV27 | TRBD1 | many | CATSPGTGAYTEAFF | TGTGCCACCTCGCCCGGGACAGGCGCTTACACTGAAGCTTTCTTT
TRBJ1-1 | TRBV20-1 | - | many | CSARDLENTEAFF | TGCAGTGCTAGAGATCTAGAGAACACTGAAGCTTTCTTT
TRBJ2-1 | TRBV6-1 | - | many | CASSSRLKGDEQFF | TGTGCCAGCAGTTCCAGACTCAAGGGGGACGAGCAGTTCTTC
TRBJ2-1 | TRBV11-3 | TRBD2 | many | CASSATLAGGVNEQFF | TGTGCCAGCAGCGCAACCCTAGCGGGAGGGGTCAATGAGCAGTTCTTC
TRBJ1-5 | TRBV5-1 | - | many | CASSPRGEGSDQPQHF | TGCGCCAGCAGCCCGCGTGGGGAGGGGAGCGATCAGCCCCAGCATTTT
TRBJ2-1 | TRBV9 | TRBD2 | many | CASSVGGGASGNEQFF | TGTGCCAGCAGCGTAGGAGGGGGGGCTAGCGGGAATGAGCAGTTCTTC
TRBJ1-4 | TRBV4-2 | - | few | CASSQVFSSGREEKLFF | TGTGCCAGCAGCCAAGTCTTCTCTTCGGGTCGCGAAGAAAAACTGTTTTTT
TRBJ1-3 | TRBV28 | - | many | CASSLKANTIYF | TGTGCCAGCAGTTTGAAGGCCAACACCATATATTTT
TRBJ1-3 | TRBV3-1 | - | many | CASSQETDIYF | TGTGCCAGCAGCCAAGAGACCGACATATATTTT
TRBJ1-2 | TRBV6-1 | TRBD1 | - | CAGSRGQGGHGYTF | TGTGCCGGCAGTCGGGGACAGGGGGGCCATGGCTACACCTTC
TRBJ1-4 | TRBV20-1 | - | many | CSARATDGNEKLFF | TGCAGTGCTAGAGCGACAGATGGGAATGAAAAACTGTTTTTT
TRBJ2-1 | TRBV7-9 | TRBD2 | many | CASSSPGLAWNEQFF | TGTGCCAGCAGCTCCCCGGGACTAGCGTGGAATGAGCAGTTCTTC
TRBJ1-2 | TRBV12-3/TRBV12-4 | - | few | CASSFGAGYTF | TGTGCCAGCAGTTTTGGGGCCGGCTACACCTTC
TRBJ1-2 | TRBV12-3/TRBV12-4 | - | many | CASSLAGDYTF | TGTGCCAGCAGTTTAGCGGGTGACTACACCTTC
TRBJ1-4 | TRBV9 | TRBD1 | - | CASSAGDSNEKLFF | TGTGCCAGCAGCGCCGGGGACAGTAATGAAAAACTGTTTTTT
TRBJ2-3 | TRBV7-2 | TRBD2 | many | CASSFGTSGNTQYF | TGTGCCAGCAGCTTCGGGACTAGCGGGAATACGCAGTATTTT
TRBJ2-7 | TRBV15 | TRBD2 | - | CATSTTGLAGAGQYF | TGTGCCACCAGCACTACGGGACTAGCGGGAGCCGGGCAGTACTTC
TRBJ2-7 | TRBV30 | - | many | CAWSVNAGREQYF | TGTGCCTGGAGTGTAAATGCAGGTCGGGAGCAGTACTTC
TRBJ1-1 | TRBV29-1 | - | many | CSVARGSPGTEAFF | TGCAGCGTGGCTCGGGGTTCTCCCGGCACTGAAGCTTTCTTT
TRBJ1-2 | TRBV5-8 | - | few | CASSGTETNYGYTF | TGTGCCAGCAGCGGGACCGAAACTAACTATGGCTACACCTTC
TRBJ2-1 | TRBV13 | - | few | CASSYNPAVQIDNEQFF | TGTGCCAGCAGCTACAACCCCGCTGTCCAGATAGACAATGAGCAGTTCTTC
TRBJ1-3 | TRBV15 | TRBD1 | few | CATSRAGGQAIVNRRPIYF | TGTGCCACCAGCAGAGCCGGGGGACAGGCGATCGTAAATCGGAGGCCCATATATTTT
TRBJ2-5 | TRBV20-1 | - | many | CSACPRDVQETQYF | TGCAGTGCTTGCCCGCGGGACGTGCAAGAGACCCAGTACTTC
TRBJ1-2 | TRBV27 | - | many | CASMGVTGRRGYTF | TGTGCCAGCATGGGAGTGACAGGTCGGCGTGGCTACACCTTC
TRBJ2-7 | TRBV14 | - | many | CASSQEIEQYF | TGTGCCAGCAGCCAAGAAATCGAGCAGTACTTC
TRBJ2-1 | TRBV18 | TRBD1 | few | CASSSTVQGYNEQFF | TGTGCCAGCTCATCAACAGTACAGGGGTACAATGAGCAGTTCTTC
TRBJ1-2 | TRBV6-1 | TRBD1 | many | CASSEARPGQGLFGYTF | TGTGCCAGCAGTGAAGCCCGTCCGGGACAGGGACTTTTCGGCTACACCTTC
TRBJ1-2 | TRBV30 | - | - | CAWSVVPVNGYTF | TGTGCCTGGAGTGTAGTCCCTGTTAATGGCTACACCTTC
TRBJ2-6 | TRBV11-2 | - | many | CASSLGGEGGLPFGFSGANVLTF | TGTGCCAGCAGCTTAGGAGGGGAGGGGGGGCTCCCCTTCGGTTTCTCTGGGGCCAACGTCCTGACTTTC
TRBJ2-7 | TRBV28 | - | many | CASSPPTSTYEQYF | TGTGCCAGCAGTCCCCCGACTTCGACCTACGAGCAGTACTTC
TRBJ2-3 | TRBV7-6 | - | many | CASSVSGGTDTQYF | TGTGCCAGCAGCGTGAGTGGCGGCACAGATACGCAGTATTTT
TRBJ2-5 | TRBV5-1 | TRBD2 | - | CASSLVVAGGRETQYF | TGCGCCAGCAGCTTGGTTGTAGCGGGAGGGCGAGAGACCCAGTACTTC
TRBJ1-2 | TRBV28 | - | many | CASSLYGRQEGYTF | TGTGCCAGCAGTTTATATGGCCGCCAAGAGGGCTACACCTTC